This T cell receptor (beta chain) was retrieved from a study of OX40 agonist ivuxolimab in advanced cancers. Notes on the study in general: There was clonal expansion of CD4+ and CD8+ blood T cells by week 6 at 0.1 to 3.0 mg/kg.

Libraries were prepared by immunoSEQ multiplex PCR; TCRdb keeps only in-frame clonotypes and omits some of them. The sample consists of around 62,000 clones, roughly 86% of them appearing once. Concerning this clone: Its antigen is undetermined.

This clonotype was obtained from an adult with an advanced solid tumor such as melanoma, head and neck, liver or kidney cancer. The sample consisted of CD4+ or CD8+ T cells sorted from blood, taken in a trial of the OX40 agonist ivuxolimab.

DNA of the CDR3: TGTGCCAGCAGTTACCAAAAGCAGCCCCAGCATTTT. Its protein is CASSYQKQPQHF. The chain couples TRBV6-6 to TRBJ1-5; D is undetermined. From germline, CDR1 is MNHNY and CDR2 SVGAGI (reference sequence). This CDR3 is 12 amino acids long. Deletions cut 2 bases from V and 7 bases from J, with 6 bases between.